This T cell receptor (beta chain) was captured by sequencing in a study of CD8+ T cells in alopecia areata (dated by TCRdb to 2017 to 2018). At the level of the whole study: The treated patients, all with moderate-to-severe alopecia areata, were enrolled in an open-label pilot trial of oral tofacitinib given at 5 to 10 mg twice daily. Tofacitinib was administered for 6 to 18 months, and 6 months of follow-up off drug were then conducted to assess delayed response and recurrence. In treated patients, disease severity was measured using the SALT score, which gives the percentage of scalp surface area affected. In both human patients and the C3H/HeJ mouse model, the study applied high-throughput TCRbeta sequencing to look at T cell clonal expansion in alopecia areata. Scalp tissue and sorted CD4+ and CD8+ peripheral blood T cells from patchy and totalis/universalis alopecia areata patients and from healthy controls were covered by human TCRbeta sequencing. Biopsies were taken from tofacitinib-treated patients at baseline and at 4 and 24 weeks of treatment, and a later scalp biopsy was taken in several of the tofacitinib-treated patients. Scalp clonality was compared across normal scalp (n=4), patchy alopecia areata scalp (n=8), and alopecia totalis/universalis scalp (n=8). The RNA source kit depended on sample type: the PAXgene miRNA kit for fixed scalp, the miRNeasy kit for PBMCs, and the RNeasy kit for mouse skin. TCRbeta CDR3 regions were amplified by immunoSEQ multiplex PCR using 35 Vbeta forward and 13 Jbeta reverse primers.

Reading the germline V gene gives CDR1 SGHDT and CDR2 YYEEEE. The cysteine opens and the phenylalanine closes a CDR3 of 17 amino acids. CDR3 DNA only is kept here, 51 bases in frame from base 1. V has 4 bases trimmed and J has 4 bases trimmed; junction bases matching no gene number 11. In the paper's terms, the treatment or condition label means: oral pan-JAK inhibitor, 5-10 mg twice daily. Lesional scalp punch biopsies and peripheral blood were obtained from alopecia areata patients. PBMCs were isolated by density centrifugation and stained for CD3, CD4 and CD8, and CD4+ and CD8+ T cells were sorted on a FACSAria. This clone was seen at least ten times. There is no known antigen for this receptor. No qualities accompany the bases; no much larger clone lies one base away. Results and caveats for the whole study, not just this receptor: With tofacitinib, both scalp clonality and the number of expanded CD8+ clones among the top 100 scalp clones went down significantly. Shared TCR sequences between patients were less evident than in mice, which may be partly attributable to HLA diversity in the patient population. Many expanded lesional clones were found to persist in scalp and blood during tofacitinib treatment, and relapse after treatment cessation may be partly explained by this persistence. Lesional scalp, especially in alopecia totalis/universalis, showed higher clonality and more expanded CD8+ clones than normal scalp, suggesting antigenic drive. Unlike mouse skin, which is dominated by gammadelta T cells, normal human skin has resident alphabeta T cells that are also sequenced, and this complicates analysis of the scalp TCR repertoire. The treated cohort was small, with a single nonresponder, so links between baseline CD8+ expansion and response need larger studies.

To prepare the library, the immunoSEQ multiplex PCR assay was applied. RNA was extracted from all samples and reverse transcribed into cDNA as template for TCR sequencing. First-strand cDNA was synthesized with SuperScript III using a 2:1 mix of oligo-dT and random hexamers. A synthetic immune receptor repertoire was used to gauge amplification bias, and whatever bias remained was removed computationally. In the authors' own workflow: Raw reads were preprocessed to remove errors, and CDR3 was defined by IMGT conventions from the conserved cysteine to phenylalanine. Clonality was calculated as 1 minus Shannon entropy normalized by log2 of the number of productive unique TCRs. CD4 or CD8 identity of scalp clones was inferred by cross-referencing scalp TCRbeta sequences with sorted blood CD4 and CD8 repertoires. This is the immuneACCESS table as TCRdb keeps it, with only in-frame sequences that have V and J called. A part of the clones is gone; compared with another copy, unresolved V genes explain less than half, and the rest is unexplained. The V and J calls and clone size were taken over from that table, and D and trimming were inferred from the DNA. The sample table contains around 170,000 clones; only one count was recorded for about half of them. In total, the top ten clones hold about a tenth of the sample.

The sequence is built from TRBV5-6 and TRBJ1-6, and 7 junctional nucleotides match TRBD1. Sequenced material: CD8+ T cells sorted from blood, taken at roughly week 53, from a patient treated with tofacitinib. The receptor was derived from a human donor with alopecia areata. The DNA sequence reads TGTGCCAGCAGCCCGGCTGGACAGGAAGGATATAATTCACCCCTCCACTTT. This gives the protein CASSPAGQEGYNSPLHF.